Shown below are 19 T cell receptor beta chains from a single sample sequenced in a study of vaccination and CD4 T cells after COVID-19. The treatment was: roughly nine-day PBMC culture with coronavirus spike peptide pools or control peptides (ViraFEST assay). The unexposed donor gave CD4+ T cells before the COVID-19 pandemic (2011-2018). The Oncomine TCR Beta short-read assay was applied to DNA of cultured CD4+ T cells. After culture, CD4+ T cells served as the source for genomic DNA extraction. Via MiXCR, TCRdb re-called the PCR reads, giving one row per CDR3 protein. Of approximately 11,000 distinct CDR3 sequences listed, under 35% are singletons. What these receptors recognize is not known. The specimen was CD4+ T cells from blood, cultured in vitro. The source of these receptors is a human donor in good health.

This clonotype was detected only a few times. The CDR3, as DNA: TGTGCCAGCAGTAACCTAGGGACAGGGGGCGGGTTTCAGTACTTC. Its translation is CASSNLGTGGGFQYF. V is TRBV6-1 and J is TRBJ2-7, with TRBD1 identical over 12 bases. This CDR3 spans 15 amino acids. V was pared by 5 bases and J by 10 bases, with 12 bases of the junction left unmatched. Germline CDR1 and CDR2: MNHNS and SASEGT.

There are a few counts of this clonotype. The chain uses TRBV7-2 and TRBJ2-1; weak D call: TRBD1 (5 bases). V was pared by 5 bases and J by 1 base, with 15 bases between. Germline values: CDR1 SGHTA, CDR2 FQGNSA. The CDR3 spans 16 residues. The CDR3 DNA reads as TGTGCCAGCAGCCCCCTATGGGGCGGTTCCTACAATGAGCAGTTCTTC. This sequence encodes CASSPLWGGSYNEQFF.

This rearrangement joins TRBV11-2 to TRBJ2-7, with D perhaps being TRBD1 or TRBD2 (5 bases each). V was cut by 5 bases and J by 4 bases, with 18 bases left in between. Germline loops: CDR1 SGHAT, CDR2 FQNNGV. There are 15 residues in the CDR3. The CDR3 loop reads CASSPVGRVGYEQYF. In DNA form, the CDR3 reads TGTGCCAGCAGCCCGGTGGGACGGGTAGGATACGAGCAGTACTTC. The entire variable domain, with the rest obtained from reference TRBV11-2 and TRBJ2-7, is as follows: EAGVAQSPRYKIIEKRQSVAFWCNPISGHATLYWYQQILGQGPKLLIQFQNNGVVDDSQLPKDRFSAERLKGVDSTLKIQPAKLEDSAVYLCASSPVGRVGYEQYFGPGTRLTVT.

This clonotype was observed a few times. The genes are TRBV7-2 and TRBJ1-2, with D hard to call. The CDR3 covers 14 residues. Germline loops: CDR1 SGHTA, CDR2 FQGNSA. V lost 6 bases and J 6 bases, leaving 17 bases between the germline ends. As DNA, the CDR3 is TGTGCCAGCAGGGTAAAACTGGACGTCAATGGCTACACCTTC. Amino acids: CASRVKLDVNGYTF.

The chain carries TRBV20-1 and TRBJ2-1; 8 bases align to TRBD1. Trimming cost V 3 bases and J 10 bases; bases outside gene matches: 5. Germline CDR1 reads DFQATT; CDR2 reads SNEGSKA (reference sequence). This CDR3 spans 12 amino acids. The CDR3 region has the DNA TGCAGTGCTAGGGGACAGGAGTGGGAGCAGTTCTTC. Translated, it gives CSARGQEWEQFF.

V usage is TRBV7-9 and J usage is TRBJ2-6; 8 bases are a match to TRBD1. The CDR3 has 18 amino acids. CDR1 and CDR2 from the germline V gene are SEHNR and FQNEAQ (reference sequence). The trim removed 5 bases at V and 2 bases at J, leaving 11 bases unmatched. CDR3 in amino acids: CASSPRTGKIAGANVLTF. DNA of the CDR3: TGTGCCAGCAGCCCCCGGACAGGGAAAATTGCTGGGGCCAACGTCCTGACTTTC.

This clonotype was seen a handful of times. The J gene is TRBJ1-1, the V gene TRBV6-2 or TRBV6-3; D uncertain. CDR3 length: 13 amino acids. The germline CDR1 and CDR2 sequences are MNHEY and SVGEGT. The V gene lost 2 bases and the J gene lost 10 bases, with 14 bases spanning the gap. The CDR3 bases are TGTGCCAGCAGTTACCAGAGCCCGAGAGTAGCTTTCTTT. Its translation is CASSYQSPRVAFF.

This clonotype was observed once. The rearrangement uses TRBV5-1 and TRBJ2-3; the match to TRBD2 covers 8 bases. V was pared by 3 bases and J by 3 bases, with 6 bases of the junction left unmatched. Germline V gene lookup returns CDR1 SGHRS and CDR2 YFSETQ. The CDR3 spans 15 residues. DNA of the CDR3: TGCGCCAGCAGCTCCGCGACTAGCGAGACAGATACGCAGTATTTT. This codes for CASSSATSETDTQYF.

CDR3 bases: TGTGCCAGCAGTGACCAAGAGACCCAGTACTTC. Translating it yields CASSDQETQYF. The V call is TRBV6-4, the J call TRBJ2-5, with unresolved D. Per germline, CDR1 MRHNA and CDR2 SNTAGT. The CDR3 extends over 11 amino acids. V gave up 2 bases and J gave up 2 bases, with 0 bases separating them.

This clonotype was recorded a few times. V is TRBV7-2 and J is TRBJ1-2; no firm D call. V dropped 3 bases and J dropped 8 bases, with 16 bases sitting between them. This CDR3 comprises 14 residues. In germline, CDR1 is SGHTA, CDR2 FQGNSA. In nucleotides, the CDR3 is TGTGCCAGCAGCTTCCCCAGACGTATACGGGGCTACACCTTC. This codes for CASSFPRRIRGYTF.

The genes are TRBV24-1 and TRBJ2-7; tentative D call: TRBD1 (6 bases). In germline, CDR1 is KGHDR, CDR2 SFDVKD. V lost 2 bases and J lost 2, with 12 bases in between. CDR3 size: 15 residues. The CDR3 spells CATSDSQGFAYEQYF. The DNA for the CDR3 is TGTGCCACCAGTGATTCACAGGGATTTGCCTACGAGCAGTACTTC.

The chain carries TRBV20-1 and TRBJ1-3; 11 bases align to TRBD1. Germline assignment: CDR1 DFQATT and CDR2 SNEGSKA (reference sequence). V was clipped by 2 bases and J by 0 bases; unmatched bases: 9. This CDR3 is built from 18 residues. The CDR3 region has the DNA TGCAGTGCTAGAAGGACAGGGGGCTTTCCAAGCTCTGGAAACACCATATATTTT. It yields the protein CSARRTGGFPSSGNTIYF.

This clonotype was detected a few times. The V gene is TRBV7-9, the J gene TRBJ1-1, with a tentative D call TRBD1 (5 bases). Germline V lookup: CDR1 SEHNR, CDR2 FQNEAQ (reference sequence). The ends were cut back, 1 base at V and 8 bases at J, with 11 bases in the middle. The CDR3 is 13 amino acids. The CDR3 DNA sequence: TGTGCCAGCAGCTTAGGATTGACAGCGGAAGCTTTCTTT. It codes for CASSLGLTAEAFF.

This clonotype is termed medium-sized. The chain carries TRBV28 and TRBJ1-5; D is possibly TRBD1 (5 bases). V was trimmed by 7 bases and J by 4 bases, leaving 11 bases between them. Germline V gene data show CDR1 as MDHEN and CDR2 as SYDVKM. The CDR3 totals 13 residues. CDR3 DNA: TGTGCCAGCAAGACTTGGGGGAATCAGCCCCAGCATTTT. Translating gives CASKTWGNQPQHF.

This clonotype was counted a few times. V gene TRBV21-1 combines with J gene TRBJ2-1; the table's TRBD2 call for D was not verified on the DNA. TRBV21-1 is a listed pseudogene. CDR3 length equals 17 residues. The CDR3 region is CASSKRSSSGRMDEQFF. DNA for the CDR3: TGTGCCAGCAGCAAAAGGAGCTCTAGCGGGAGAATGGATGAGCAGTTCTTC.

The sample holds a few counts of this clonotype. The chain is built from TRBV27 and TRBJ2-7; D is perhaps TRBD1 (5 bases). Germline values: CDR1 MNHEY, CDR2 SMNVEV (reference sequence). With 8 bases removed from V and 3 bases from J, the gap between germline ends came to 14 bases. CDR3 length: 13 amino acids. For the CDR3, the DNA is TGTGCCAGCTTCGGAACAGGCTTCTACGAGCAGTACTTC. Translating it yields CASFGTGFYEQYF.

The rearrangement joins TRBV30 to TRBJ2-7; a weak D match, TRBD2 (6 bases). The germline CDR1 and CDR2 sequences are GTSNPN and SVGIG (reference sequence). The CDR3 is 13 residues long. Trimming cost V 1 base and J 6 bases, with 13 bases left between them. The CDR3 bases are TGTGCCTGGAGTGACGGGAGTCAAGGCGAGCAGTACTTC. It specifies CAWSDGSQGEQYF.

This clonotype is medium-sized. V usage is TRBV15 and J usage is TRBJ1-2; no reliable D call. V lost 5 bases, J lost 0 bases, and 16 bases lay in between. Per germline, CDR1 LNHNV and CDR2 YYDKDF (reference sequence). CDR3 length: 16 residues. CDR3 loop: CATSSPDPITNYGYTF. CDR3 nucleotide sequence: TGTGCCACCAGCTCCCCGGACCCCATTACTAACTATGGCTACACCTTC.

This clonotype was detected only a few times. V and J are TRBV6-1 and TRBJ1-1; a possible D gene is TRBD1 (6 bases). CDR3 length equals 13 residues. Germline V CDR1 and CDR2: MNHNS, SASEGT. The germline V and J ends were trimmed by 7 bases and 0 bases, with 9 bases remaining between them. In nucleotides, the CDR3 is TGTGCCAGCACCGGACAGATGAACACTGAAGCTTTCTTT. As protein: CASTGQMNTEAFF.